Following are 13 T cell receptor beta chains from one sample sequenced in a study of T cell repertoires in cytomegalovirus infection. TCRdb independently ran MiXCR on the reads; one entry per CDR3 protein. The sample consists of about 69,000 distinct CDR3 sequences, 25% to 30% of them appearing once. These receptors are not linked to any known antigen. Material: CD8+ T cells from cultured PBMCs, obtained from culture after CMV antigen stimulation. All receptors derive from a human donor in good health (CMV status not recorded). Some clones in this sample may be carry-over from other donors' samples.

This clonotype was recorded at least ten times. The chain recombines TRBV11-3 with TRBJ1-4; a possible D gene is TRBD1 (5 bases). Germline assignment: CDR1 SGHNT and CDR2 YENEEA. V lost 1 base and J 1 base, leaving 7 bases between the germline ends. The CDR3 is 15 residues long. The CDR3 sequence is CASSLVQGTNEKLFF. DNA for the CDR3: TGTGCCAGCAGCTTAGTCCAGGGAACTAATGAAAAACTGTTTTTT.

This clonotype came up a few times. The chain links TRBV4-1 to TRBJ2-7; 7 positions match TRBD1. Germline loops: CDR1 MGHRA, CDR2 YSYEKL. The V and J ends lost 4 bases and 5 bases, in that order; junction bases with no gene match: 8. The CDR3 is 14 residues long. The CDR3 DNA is TGCGCCAGCAGCCCACGACAGGGTAGGAACGAGCAGTACTTC. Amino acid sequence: CASSPRQGRNEQYF.

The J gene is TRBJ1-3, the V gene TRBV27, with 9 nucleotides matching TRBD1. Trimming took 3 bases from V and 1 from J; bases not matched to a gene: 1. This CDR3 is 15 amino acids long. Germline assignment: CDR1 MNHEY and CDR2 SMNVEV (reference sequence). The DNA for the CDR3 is TGTGCCAGCAGTTTCGGACAGGGGTCTGGAAACACCATATATTTT. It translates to CASSFGQGSGNTIYF.

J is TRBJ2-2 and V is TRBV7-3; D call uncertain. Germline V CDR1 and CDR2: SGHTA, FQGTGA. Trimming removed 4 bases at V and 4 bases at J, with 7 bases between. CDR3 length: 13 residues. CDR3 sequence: CASSSYTTGELFF. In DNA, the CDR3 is TGTGCCAGCAGCTCATACACCACCGGGGAGCTGTTTTTT.

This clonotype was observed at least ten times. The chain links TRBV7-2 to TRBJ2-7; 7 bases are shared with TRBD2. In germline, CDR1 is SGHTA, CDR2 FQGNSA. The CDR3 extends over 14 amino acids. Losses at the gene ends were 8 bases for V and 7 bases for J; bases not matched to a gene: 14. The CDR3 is CASALGTGAGEQYF. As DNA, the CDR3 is TGTGCCAGCGCCTTGGGGACTGGAGCGGGGGAGCAGTACTTC.

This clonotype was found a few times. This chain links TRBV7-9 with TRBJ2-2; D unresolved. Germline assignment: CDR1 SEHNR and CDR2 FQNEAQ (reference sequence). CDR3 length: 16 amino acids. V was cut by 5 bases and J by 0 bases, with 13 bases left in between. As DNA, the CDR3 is TGTGCCAGCAGCCCCCAGGCCAGTACGAACACCGGGGAGCTGTTTTTT. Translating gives CASSPQASTNTGELFF.

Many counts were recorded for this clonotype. The CDR3 DNA reads as TGTGCCAGCAGCCCAGTCCCAACGGTTACCGGGGAGCTGTTTTTT. This codes for CASSPVPTVTGELFF. This chain connects TRBV11-2 to TRBJ2-2; D gene ambiguous. Germline V CDR1 and CDR2: SGHAT, FQNNGV. The CDR3 is 15 amino acids. Trimming left V 5 bases short and J 5 bases short, with 15 bases between.

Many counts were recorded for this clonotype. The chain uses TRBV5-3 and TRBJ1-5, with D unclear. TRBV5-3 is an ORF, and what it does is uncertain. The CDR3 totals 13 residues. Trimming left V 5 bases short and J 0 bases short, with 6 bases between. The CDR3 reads CARSEDSNQPQHF. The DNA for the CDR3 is TGTGCCAGAAGTGAGGATAGCAATCAGCCCCAGCATTTT.

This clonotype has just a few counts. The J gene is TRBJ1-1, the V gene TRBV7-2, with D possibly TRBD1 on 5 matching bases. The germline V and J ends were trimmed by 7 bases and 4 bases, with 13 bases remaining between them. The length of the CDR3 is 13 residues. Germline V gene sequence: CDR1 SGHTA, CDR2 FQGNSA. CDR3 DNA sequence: TGTGCCAGCATCTACGAGGGGTTCACTGAAGCTTTCTTT. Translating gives CASIYEGFTEAFF.

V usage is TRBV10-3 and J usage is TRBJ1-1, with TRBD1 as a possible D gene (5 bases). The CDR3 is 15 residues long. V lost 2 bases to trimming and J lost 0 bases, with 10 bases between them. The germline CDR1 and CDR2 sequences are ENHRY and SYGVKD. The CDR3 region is CAISERGEMNTEAFF. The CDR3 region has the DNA TGTGCCATCAGTGAGCGAGGGGAGATGAACACTGAAGCTTTCTTT.

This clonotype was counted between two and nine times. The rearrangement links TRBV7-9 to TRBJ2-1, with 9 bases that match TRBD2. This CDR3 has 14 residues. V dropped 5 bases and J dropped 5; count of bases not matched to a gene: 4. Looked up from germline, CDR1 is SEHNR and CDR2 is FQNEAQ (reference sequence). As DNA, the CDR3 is TGTGCCAGCAGCCCACCTAGCGGGAACAATGAGCAGTTCTTC. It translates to CASSPPSGNNEQFF. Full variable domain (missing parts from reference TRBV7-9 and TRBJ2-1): DTGVSQNPRHKITKRGQNVTFRCDPISEHNRLYWYRQTLGQGPEFLTYFQNEAQLEKSRLLSDRFSAERPKGSFSTLEIQRTEQGDSAMYLCASSPPSGNNEQFFGPGTRLTVL.

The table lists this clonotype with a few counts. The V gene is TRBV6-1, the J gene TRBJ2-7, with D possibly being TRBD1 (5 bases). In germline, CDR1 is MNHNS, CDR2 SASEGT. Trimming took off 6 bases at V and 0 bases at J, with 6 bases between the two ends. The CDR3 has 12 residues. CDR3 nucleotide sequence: TGTGCCAGCAGCGACAGCTCCTACGAGCAGTACTTC. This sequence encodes CASSDSSYEQYF.

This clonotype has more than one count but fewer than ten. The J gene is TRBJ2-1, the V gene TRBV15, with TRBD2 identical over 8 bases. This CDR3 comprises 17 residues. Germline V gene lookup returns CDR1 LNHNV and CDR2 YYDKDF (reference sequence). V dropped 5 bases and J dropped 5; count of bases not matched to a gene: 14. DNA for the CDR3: TGTGCCACCAGCCCGCTCGGACGGACTAGCCCAAACAATGAGCAGTTCTTC. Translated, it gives CATSPLGRTSPNNEQFF.